Ten or more counts support the clone carrying this TCR beta chain. V was clipped by 5 bases and J by 6 bases; unmatched bases: 3. The CDR3 extends over 13 amino acids. Germline V gives CDR1 SGHVS, CDR2 FNYEAQ. This entry is derived from a study of T-cell reconstitution after alpha-beta-depleted transplantation in children. The TCRbeta library was prepared with unique molecular identifiers. TCRdb called the PCR reads again in MiXCR, with one record for every CDR3 protein. The repertoire holds hundreds of thousands of distinct CDR3 sequences, with under 30% as singletons. The rearrangement links TRBV7-6 to TRBJ2-1, with TRBD2 matching over 8 bases. The sequencing here drew on PBMCs, taken before TCRalphabeta/CD19-depleted stem cell transplant. This clonotype originated in a girl aged 2 to 10 with Fanconi anemia, due to receive a stem cell transplant. CDR3 nucleotide sequence: TGTGCCAGCAGCCCGGGGGGGCCCAATGAGCAGTTCTTC. It yields the protein CASSPGGPNEQFF.